The present TCR beta chain was sequenced within a study of regulatory T cells in long-lasting Graves disease. Study conclusions and caveats: TCR diversity was lower in persistent than newly diagnosed Graves' disease. Comparison showed that persistent patients shared more public clonotypes (about 2,700) than new patients (roughly 970). Newly diagnosed disease favored TRBV20-1 and TRBJ2-1 over persistent disease.

Per the germline V gene, CDR1 is MDHEN and CDR2 is SYDVKM. V was shortened by 2 bases and J by 6 bases, with 13 bases between the two germline ends. The CDR3 contains 15 residues. The time point is: persistent/refractory GD, antithyroid drugs over 5 years with positive TRAb. From PBMCs, RNA was extracted and then used to make the TCR library. Graves' disease diagnosis relied on American Thyroid Association guidelines. This clonotype was recorded many times. The antigen is not known. In building TCR beta libraries, iRepertoire HTBI primers were used together with Arm-PCR of CDR3 regions. In TCRdb, the multiplex PCR reads were re-called with MiXCR into one record per CDR3 protein. Among fewer than 450,000 distinct CDR3 sequences, 23% were seen once, and the ten largest hold about a quarter.

The chain joins TRBV28 to TRBJ2-2; no clear D gene. Source: peripheral blood mononuclear cells (PBMCs), taken when the disease was refractory, from a patient treated with antithyroid drugs. This receptor was taken from a female donor with Graves disease. CDR3 coding DNA: TGTGCCAGCAGTTTACCCCAGGCCGGTCCCGGGGAGCTGTTTTTT. This sequence encodes CASSLPQAGPGELFF.